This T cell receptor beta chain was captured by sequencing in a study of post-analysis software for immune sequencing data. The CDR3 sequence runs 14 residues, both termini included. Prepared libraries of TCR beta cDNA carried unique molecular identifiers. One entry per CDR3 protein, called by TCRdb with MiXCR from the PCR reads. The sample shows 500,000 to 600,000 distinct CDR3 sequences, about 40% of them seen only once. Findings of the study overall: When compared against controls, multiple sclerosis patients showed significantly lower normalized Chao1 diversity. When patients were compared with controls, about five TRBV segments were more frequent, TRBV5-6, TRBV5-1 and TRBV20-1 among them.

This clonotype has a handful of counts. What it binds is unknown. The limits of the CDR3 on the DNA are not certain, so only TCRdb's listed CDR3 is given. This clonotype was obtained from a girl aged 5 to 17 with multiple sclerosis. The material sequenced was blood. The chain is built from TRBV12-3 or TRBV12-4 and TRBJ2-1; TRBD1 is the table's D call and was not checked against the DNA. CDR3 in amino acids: CASSSSGQSNEQFF.